This TCR beta chain was captured by sequencing in a study of T cell clones after liver transplantation. Study information: Samples came from ITN030ST, which attempted immunosuppression withdrawal within 2 years of liver transplantation. Study findings and constraints: These preliminary findings come from unstandardized post-transplant sampling times.

Profiling relied on immunoSEQ multiplex PCR, and the TCRdb table lists in-frame clones only, not all of them. The sample has roughly 80,000 clones; 80% to 85% are singletons. Germline V lookup: CDR1 SNHLY, CDR2 FYNNEI. Trimming left V 3 bases short and J 1 base short, with 6 bases between. This CDR3 has 13 amino acids. Turning to this clone: Antigen specificity is unknown.

The rearrangement uses TRBV2 and TRBJ1-1, with unresolved D. This clonotype was sampled from a human patient who received a liver transplant. Part of the T cell pool may stem from the graft donor. The sample in question was CD4+ T cells from blood, obtained 45 to 46 months after liver transplant. The CDR3 DNA reads TGTGCCAGCAGTGATGAATGGAACACTGAAGCTTTCTTT. This sequence encodes CASSDEWNTEAFF.